These T cell receptor beta chains were read from a single sample in a study of brain T cells in children with intractable seizures. Profiling relied on immunoSEQ multiplex PCR, and the TCRdb table lists in-frame clones only, not all of them. The sample includes about 340,000 clones, roughly 93% of them seen just once. Sample: peripheral blood, taken 5 to 6 months after surgery. These receptors originate from a boy younger than two with tuberous sclerosis and intractable seizures. Both conserved end residues are part of each CDR3. D genes are given only for firm matches. Some rows have no size entry. The others give once, few or many, or a class for an expanded clone.

DNA	CDR3	size	D	V	J
TGTGCCAGCAGCTTATCAGTGGGGGCAGCCTCCTACGAGCAGTACTTC	CASSLSVGAASYEQYF	NA	NA	TRBV7-9	TRBJ2-7
TGCAGCGTTGATGTCGCAGGGGGCTACGAGCAGTACTTC	CSVDVAGGYEQYF	NA	TRBD1	TRBV29-1	TRBJ2-7
TGTGCCAGCAGCTGGCGGGCCGACTTCACAGATACGCAGTATTTT	CASSWRADFTDTQYF	NA	NA	TRBV7-6	TRBJ2-3
TGTGCCAGCAGCCAAACAGGGGGCGAAGATGAAAAACTGTTTTTT	CASSQTGGEDEKLFF	NA	TRBD1	TRBV6-5	TRBJ1-4
TGTGCCAGCAGCCCCATTTCGGCAGGGGCTGAAGCTTTCTTT	CASSPISAGAEAFF	few	NA	TRBV7-9	TRBJ1-1
TGTGCCAGCAGTTTCAGGGACTATGGCTACACCTTC	CASSFRDYGYTF	NA	NA	TRBV12-3/TRBV12-4	TRBJ1-2
TGTGCCTGGAGTGGGTCGGGCAATCAGCCCCAGCATTTT	CAWSGSGNQPQHF	once	NA	TRBV30	TRBJ1-5
TGTGCCACCCGGGTCGGGCTAGCCGGCCACAATGAGCAGTTCTTC	CATRVGLAGHNEQFF	NA	NA	TRBV15	TRBJ2-1
TGCAGCGTTGGGGTCGTTAATGGCTACGAGCAGTACTTC	CSVGVVNGYEQYF	NA	NA	TRBV29-1	TRBJ2-7
TGTGCCAGCAGCTCTAGCGGCTACGAGCAGTACTTC	CASSSSGYEQYF	NA	TRBD2	TRBV12-3/TRBV12-4	TRBJ2-7
TGTGCCAGCAGTTACCAAGGGACAGGCTATGGCTACACCTTC	CASSYQGTGYGYTF	once	TRBD1	TRBV6-6	TRBJ1-2
TGTGCCTGGAGTGGTCACGAATTACGAGGGCAGTACTTC	CAWSGHELRGQYF	NA	NA	TRBV30	TRBJ2-7
TGTGCCAGCAGCGGGGGGGAGGTCCAAGAGACCCAGTACTTC	CASSGGEVQETQYF	NA	TRBD2	TRBV7-9	TRBJ2-5
TGTGCCAGCAGTCAATTATTCACCGGGTCCTACTTCTACGAGCAGTACTTC	CASSQLFTGSYFYEQYF	NA	NA	TRBV28	TRBJ2-7
TGTGCCTGGAGTGGGGGCGCGGGAAACATTCAGTACTTC	CAWSGGAGNIQYF	NA	NA	TRBV30	TRBJ2-4
TGTGCCAGCAGCTTGGCCGCTAGCGGGAGTGTCTACGAGCAGTACTTC	CASSLAASGSVYEQYF	NA	TRBD2	TRBV5-6	TRBJ2-7
TGTGCCAGCAGCTTACTAGGGGGCTCCTACAATGAGCAGTTCTTC	CASSLLGGSYNEQFF	NA	NA	TRBV7-3	TRBJ2-1
TGTGCCAGCAGCCGACAGGGTGAGCGCGAGCAGTACTTC	CASSRQGEREQYF	NA	TRBD1	TRBV7-9	TRBJ2-7
TGTGCCAGCAGCGCGGGAGGAGGACAGCCCCAGCATTTT	CASSAGGGQPQHF	NA	NA	TRBV7-2	TRBJ1-5
TGTGCCTGGAGTACGACAGATACGCAGTATTTT	CAWSTTDTQYF	NA	NA	TRBV30	TRBJ2-3
TGTGCCAGCAGCGGGCGGACAGAGAGCTCTGGAAACACCATATATTTT	CASSGRTESSGNTIYF	NA	NA	TRBV7-2	TRBJ1-3
TGTGCCAGCAGCAATGACGGGGGTGGTTTTAGCATGAACACTGAAGCTTTCTTT	CASSNDGGGFSMNTEAFF	NA	NA	TRBV21-1	TRBJ1-1
TGTGCCACCAGCGGACAGGGCATGAACACTGAAGCTTTCTTT	CATSGQGMNTEAFF	NA	TRBD1	TRBV15	TRBJ1-1
TGTGCCAGCAGCCTCCTCCGACCGGGGAGCTATGGCTACACCTTC	CASSLLRPGSYGYTF	NA	NA	TRBV3-1/TRBV3-2	TRBJ1-2
TGTGCCAGCAGCTTGGGTTTCCAGCCCCAGCATTTT	CASSLGFQPQHF	NA	NA	TRBV5-8	TRBJ1-5
TGTGCCAGTACCCCGGACAGGGCAGCCTTCTCTGGAAACACCATATATTTT	CASTPDRAAFSGNTIYF	NA	TRBD1	TRBV19	TRBJ1-3
TGTGCCAGCAGCTTTGGTCAGGCCATGAACACTGAAGCTTTCTTT	CASSFGQAMNTEAFF	NA	NA	TRBV11-3	TRBJ1-1